This T cell receptor beta chain was sequenced for a study of OX40 agonist ivuxolimab in advanced cancers. The overall study: Enrolled patients in dose escalation had cancers that were hepatocellular carcinoma, melanoma, renal cell or head and neck cancer. Points from the study as a whole: By week 6 at 0.1 to 3.0 mg/kg, blood CD4+ and CD8+ T cells had expanded clonally. Not determined was the antigen specificity of the expanded peripheral T cells. Patients who responded partially at 0.1-3.0 mg/kg showed clonal expansion ranking among the lowest.

Concerning this clone itself: Antigen: not known.

CDR1 and CDR2 (germline): MNHNS, SASEGT. The V end lost 7 bases, the J end lost 7 bases, and 14 bases lay between the germline ends. The CDR3 has 14 amino acids. Measured with immunoSEQ multiplex PCR; TCRdb has only the in-frame clones, and not every one. Here the sample spans roughly 60,000 clones, roughly 89% being singletons. The sample here was CD4+ or CD8+ T cells sorted from blood, taken in a trial of the OX40 agonist ivuxolimab. This clonotype originated in an adult with an advanced solid tumor such as melanoma, head and neck, liver or kidney cancer. The rearrangement joins TRBV6-1 to TRBJ1-6, with D tentatively TRBD1 (6 bases). The CDR3 bases are TGTGCCAGCACTACAGACAGGACCAATTCACCCCTCCACTTT. Its translation: CASTTDRTNSPLHF.